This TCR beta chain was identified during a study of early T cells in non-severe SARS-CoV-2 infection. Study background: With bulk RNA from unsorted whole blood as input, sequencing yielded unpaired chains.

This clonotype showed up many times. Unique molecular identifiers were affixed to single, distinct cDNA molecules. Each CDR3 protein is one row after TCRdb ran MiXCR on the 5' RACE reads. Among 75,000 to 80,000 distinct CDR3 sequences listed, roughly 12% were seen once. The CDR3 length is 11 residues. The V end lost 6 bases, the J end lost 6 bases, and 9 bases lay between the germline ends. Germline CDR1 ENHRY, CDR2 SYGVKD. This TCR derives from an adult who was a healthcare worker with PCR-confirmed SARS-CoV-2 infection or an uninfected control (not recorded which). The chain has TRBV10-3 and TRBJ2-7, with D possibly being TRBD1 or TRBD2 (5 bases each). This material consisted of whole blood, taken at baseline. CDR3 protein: CAIRGVGEQYF. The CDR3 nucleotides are TGTGCCATCAGGGGGGTGGGCGAGCAGTACTTC.